This record covers a single T cell receptor (beta chain). Its target is unknown. TCRdb re-called the 5' RACE reads with MiXCR, one entry per CDR3 protein. The sample has some 300,000 distinct CDR3 sequences, roughly 10% seen once; the top ten hold about 3%. V gave up 5 bases and J gave up 4 bases; unmatched junction bases: 16. Germline V CDR1 and CDR2: SGHTA, FQGNSA. This CDR3 contains 18 residues. This sample was taken from a study of T cells after yellow fever vaccination. Whole-study results and caveats: Clonotype sharing between CD4 and CD8 compartments was small. The booster saw the reappearance of most primary-vaccination clones (approximately 97% CD4, about 90% CD8).

The sample was CD4+ T cells sorted from PBMCs, taken 45 days after the yellow fever booster vaccination. V is TRBV7-2 and J is TRBJ2-5; 10 bases are a match to TRBD2. The source of this sequence is a young man who received the YFV17D yellow fever vaccine. CDR3 residues: CASSQRASGGAGLETQYF. CDR3 DNA: TGTGCCAGCAGCCAACGGGCCAGCGGGGGGGCCGGTTTAGAGACCCAGTACTTC.